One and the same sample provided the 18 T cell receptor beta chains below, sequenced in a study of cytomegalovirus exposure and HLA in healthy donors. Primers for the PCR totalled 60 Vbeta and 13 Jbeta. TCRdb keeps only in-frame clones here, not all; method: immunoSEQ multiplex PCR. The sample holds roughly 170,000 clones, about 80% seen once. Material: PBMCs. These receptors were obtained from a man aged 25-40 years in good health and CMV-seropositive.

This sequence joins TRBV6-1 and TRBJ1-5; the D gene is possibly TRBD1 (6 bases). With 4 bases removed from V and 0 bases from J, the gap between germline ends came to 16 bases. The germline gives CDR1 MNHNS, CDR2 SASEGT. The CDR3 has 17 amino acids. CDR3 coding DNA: TGTGCCAGCAGTGCCCCAGCCGCAGGGGTTAGCAATCAGCCCCAGCATTTT. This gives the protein CASSAPAAGVSNQPQHF.

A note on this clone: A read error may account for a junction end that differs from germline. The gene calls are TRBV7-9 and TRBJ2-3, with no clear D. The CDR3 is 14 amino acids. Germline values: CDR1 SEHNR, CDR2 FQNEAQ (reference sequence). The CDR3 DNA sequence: TGTTCCAGCAGCTTAGGGCAGAGCACAGATACGCAGTATTTT. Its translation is CSSSLGQSTDTQYF.

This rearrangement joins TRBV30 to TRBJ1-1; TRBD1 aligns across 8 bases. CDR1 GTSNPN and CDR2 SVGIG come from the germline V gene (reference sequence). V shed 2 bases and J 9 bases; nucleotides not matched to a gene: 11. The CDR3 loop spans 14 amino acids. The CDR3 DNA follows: TGTGCCTGGAGTCTGAACCCGGGACAGGAAAAAGCTTTCTTT. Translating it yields CAWSLNPGQEKAFF. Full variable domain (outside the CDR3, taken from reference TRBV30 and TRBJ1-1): SQTIHQWPATLVQPVGSPLSLECTVEGTSNPNLYWYRQAAGRGLQLLFYSVGIGQISSEVPQNLSASRPQDRQFILSSKKLLLSDSGFYLCAWSLNPGQEKAFFGQGTRLTVV.

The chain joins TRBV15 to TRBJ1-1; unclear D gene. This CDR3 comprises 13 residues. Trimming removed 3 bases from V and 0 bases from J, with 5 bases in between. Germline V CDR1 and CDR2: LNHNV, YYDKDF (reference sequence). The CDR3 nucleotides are TGTGCCACCAGCAGCCTAATGAACACTGAAGCTTTCTTT. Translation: CATSSLMNTEAFF.

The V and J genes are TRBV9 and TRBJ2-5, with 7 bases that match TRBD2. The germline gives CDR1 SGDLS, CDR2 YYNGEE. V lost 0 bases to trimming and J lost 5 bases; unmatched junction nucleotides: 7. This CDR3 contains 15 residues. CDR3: CASSVGGGGGETQYF. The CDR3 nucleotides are TGTGCCAGCAGCGTAGGGGGCGGGGGTGGGGAGACCCAGTACTTC.

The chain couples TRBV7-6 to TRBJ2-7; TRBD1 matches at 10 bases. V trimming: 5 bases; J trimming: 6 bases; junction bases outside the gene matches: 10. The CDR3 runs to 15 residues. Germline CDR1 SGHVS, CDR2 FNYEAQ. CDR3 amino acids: CASSLYRDRGLEQYF. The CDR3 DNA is TGTGCCAGCAGCCTCTACCGGGACAGGGGTCTCGAGCAGTACTTC.

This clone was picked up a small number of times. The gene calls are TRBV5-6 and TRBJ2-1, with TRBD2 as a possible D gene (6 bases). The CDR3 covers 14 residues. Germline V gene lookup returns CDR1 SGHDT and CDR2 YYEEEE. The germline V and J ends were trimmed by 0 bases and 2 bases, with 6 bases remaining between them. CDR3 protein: CASSLGLAYNEQFF. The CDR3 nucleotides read TGTGCCAGCAGCTTGGGACTAGCCTACAATGAGCAGTTCTTC.

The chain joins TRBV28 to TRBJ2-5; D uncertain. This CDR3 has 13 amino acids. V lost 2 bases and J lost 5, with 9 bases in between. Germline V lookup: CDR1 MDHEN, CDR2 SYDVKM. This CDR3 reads CASSLLERETQYF. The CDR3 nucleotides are TGTGCCAGCAGTTTACTCGAGAGGGAGACCCAGTACTTC.

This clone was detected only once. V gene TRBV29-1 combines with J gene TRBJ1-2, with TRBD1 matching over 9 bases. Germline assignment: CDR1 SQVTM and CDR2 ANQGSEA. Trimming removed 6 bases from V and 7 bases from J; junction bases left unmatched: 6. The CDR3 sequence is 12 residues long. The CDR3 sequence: CSVEGTGSGYTF. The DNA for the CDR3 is TGCAGCGTGGAGGGGACAGGGTCTGGCTACACCTTC. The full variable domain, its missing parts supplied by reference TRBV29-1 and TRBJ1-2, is SAVISQKPSRDICQRGTSLTIQCQVDSQVTMMFWYRQQPGQSLTLIATANQGSEATYESGFVIDKFPISRPNLTFSTLTVSNMSPEDSSIYLCSVEGTGSGYTFGSGTRLTVV.

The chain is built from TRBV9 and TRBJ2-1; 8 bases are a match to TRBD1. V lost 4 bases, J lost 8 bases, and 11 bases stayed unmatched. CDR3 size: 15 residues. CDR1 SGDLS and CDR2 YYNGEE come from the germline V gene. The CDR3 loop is CASSPTSTGVDEQFF. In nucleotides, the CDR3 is TGTGCCAGCAGCCCCACCTCGACAGGGGTGGATGAGCAGTTCTTC.

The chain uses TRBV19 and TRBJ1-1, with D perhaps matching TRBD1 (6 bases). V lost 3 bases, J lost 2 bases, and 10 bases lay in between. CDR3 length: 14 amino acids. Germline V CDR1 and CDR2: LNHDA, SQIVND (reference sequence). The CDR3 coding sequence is TGTGCCAGTAGTATTTTACAGGGAAACACTGAAGCTTTCTTT. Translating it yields CASSILQGNTEAFF.

CDR3 nucleotides: TGTGCCAGCACCCCTTCTCCCGGGACAGGGGAATTCTCTGGGGCCAACGTCCTGACTTTC. Translating it yields CASTPSPGTGEFSGANVLTF. The gene calls are TRBV27 and TRBJ2-6, with TRBD1 matching 10 bases. The germline V gene encodes CDR1 MNHEY and CDR2 SMNVEV (reference sequence). The CDR3 runs 20 residues. Losses at the gene ends were 7 bases for V and 0 bases for J; bases not matched to a gene: 15.

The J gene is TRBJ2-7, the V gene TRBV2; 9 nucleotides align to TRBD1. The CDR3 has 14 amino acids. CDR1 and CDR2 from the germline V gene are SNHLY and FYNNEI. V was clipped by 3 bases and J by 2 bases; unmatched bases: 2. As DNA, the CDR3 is TGTGCCAGCAGTGACGGGACAGGGACCTACGAGCAGTACTTC. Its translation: CASSDGTGTYEQYF.

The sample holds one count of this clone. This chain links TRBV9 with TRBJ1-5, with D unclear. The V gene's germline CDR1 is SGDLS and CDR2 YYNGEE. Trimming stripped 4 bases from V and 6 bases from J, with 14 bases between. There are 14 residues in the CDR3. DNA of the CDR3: TGTGCCAGCAGCCCCGGAGCGCGTGGTCAGCCCCAGCATTTT. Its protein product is CASSPGARGQPQHF.

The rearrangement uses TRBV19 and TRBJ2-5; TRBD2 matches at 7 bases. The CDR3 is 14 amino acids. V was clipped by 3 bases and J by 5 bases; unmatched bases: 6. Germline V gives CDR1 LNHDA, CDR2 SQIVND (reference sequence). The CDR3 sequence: CASSMGSGVETQYF. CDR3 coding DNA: TGTGCCAGTAGTATGGGGAGCGGGGTGGAGACCCAGTACTTC.

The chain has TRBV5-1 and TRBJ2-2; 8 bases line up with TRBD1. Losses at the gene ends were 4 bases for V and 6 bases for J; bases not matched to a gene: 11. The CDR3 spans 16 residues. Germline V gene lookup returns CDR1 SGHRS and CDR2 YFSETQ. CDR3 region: CASSLRTGKMAGELFF. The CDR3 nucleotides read TGCGCCAGCAGCCTCCGGACAGGGAAAATGGCCGGGGAGCTGTTTTTT. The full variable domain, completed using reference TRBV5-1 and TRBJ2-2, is KAGVTQTPRYLIKTRGQQVTLSCSPISGHRSVSWYQQTPGQGLQFLFEYFSETQRNKGNFPGRFSGRQFSNSRSEMNVSTLELGDSALYLCASSLRTGKMAGELFFGEGSRLTVL.

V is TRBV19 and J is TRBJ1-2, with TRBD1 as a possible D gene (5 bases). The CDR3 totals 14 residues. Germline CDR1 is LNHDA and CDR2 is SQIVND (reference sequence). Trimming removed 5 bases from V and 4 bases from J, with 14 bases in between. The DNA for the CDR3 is TGTGCCAGTAGTCCGAGACAGACCCCCTATGGCTACACCTTC. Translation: CASSPRQTPYGYTF.

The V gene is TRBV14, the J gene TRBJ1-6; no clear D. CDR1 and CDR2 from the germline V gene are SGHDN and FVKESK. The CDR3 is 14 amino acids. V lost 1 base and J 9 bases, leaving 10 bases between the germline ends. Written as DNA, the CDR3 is TGTGCCAGCAGCCAAGGGAGCGTTGGTTCACCCCTCCACTTT. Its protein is CASSQGSVGSPLHF.